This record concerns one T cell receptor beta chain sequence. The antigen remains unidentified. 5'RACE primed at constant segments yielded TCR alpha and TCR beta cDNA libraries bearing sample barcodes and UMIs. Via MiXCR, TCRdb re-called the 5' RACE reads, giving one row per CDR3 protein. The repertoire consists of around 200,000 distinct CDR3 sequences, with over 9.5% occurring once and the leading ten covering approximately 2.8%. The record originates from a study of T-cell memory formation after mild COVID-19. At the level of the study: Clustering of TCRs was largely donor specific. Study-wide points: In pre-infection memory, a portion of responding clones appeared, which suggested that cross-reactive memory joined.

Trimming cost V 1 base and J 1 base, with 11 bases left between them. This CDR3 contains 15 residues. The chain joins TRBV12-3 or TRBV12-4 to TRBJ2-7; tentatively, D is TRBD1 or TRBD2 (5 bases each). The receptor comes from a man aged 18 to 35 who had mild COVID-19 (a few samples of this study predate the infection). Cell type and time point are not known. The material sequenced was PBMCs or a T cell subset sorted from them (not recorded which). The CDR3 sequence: CASSLGDPKSYEQYF. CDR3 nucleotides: TGTGCCAGCAGTTTAGGGGACCCTAAATCCTACGAGCAGTACTTC.